One and the same sample provided the 8 T cell receptor beta chains below, sequenced in a study of PD-1 blockade in classical Hodgkin lymphoma. Sequencing used immunoSEQ multiplex PCR; TCRdb keeps in-frame clones, though not all of them. The repertoire holds tens of thousands of clones, approximately 89% seen once, with about 3.8% in the top ten. Time point noted: newly diagnosed, previously untreated cHL patient sample. The sample consisted of peripheral blood mononuclear cells (PBMCs). These receptors originate from a human donor with classical Hodgkin lymphoma.

The chain employs TRBV6-5 and TRBJ1-2; TRBD1 matches 7 bases. CDR1 and CDR2 (germline): MNHEY, SVGAGI. This CDR3 contains 12 residues. V dropped 6 bases and J dropped 8; count of bases not matched to a gene: 6. The CDR3 DNA follows: TGTGCCAGCAGACAGACAGGGCGAGGCTACACCTTC. Its translation: CASRQTGRGYTF.

The rearrangement joins TRBV7-2 to TRBJ2-1; TRBD2 matches 13 bases. V lost 7 bases, J lost 5 bases, and 5 bases stayed unmatched. CDR3 length equals 15 residues. Germline CDR1 SGHTA, CDR2 FQGNSA. The chain's CDR3 is CASILGLAGDNEQFF. The CDR3 nucleotides read TGTGCCAGCATCCTCGGACTAGCGGGAGACAATGAGCAGTTCTTC.

The chain has TRBV10-3 and TRBJ2-1; weak D call: TRBD1 (5 bases). Trimming removed 3 bases at V and 12 bases at J, with 21 bases between. This CDR3 spans 15 amino acids. Per the germline V gene, CDR1 is ENHRY and CDR2 is SYGVKD. CDR3 residues: CAISDLPTVQGGQFF. CDR3 DNA sequence: TGTGCCATCAGTGATCTCCCCACCGTTCAGGGTGGGCAGTTCTTC.

The V gene is TRBV19, the J gene TRBJ1-1; TRBD1 might be the D (5 bases). V lost 6 bases, J lost 4 bases, and 15 bases lay in between. The CDR3 sequence is 14 residues long. Germline CDR1 LNHDA, CDR2 SQIVND (reference sequence). The CDR3 here is CASRWGRGRTEAFF. The CDR3 DNA is TGTGCCAGTAGATGGGGGAGGGGCCGCACTGAAGCTTTCTTT.

This chain joins TRBV19 and TRBJ1-3, with 7 bases matching TRBD1. Unmatched junction bases numbered 1, after V lost 8 bases and J lost 0 bases. Germline V gives CDR1 LNHDA, CDR2 SQIVND (reference sequence). The CDR3 loop spans 13 amino acids. The CDR3 spells CASGTVSGNTIYF. CDR3 bases: TGTGCCAGTGGGACAGTCTCTGGAAACACCATATATTTT.

On this clone itself: Other DNA sequences in this sample translate to the same CDR3. The chain links TRBV5-1 to TRBJ2-7; 7 nucleotides line up with TRBD2. Germline CDR1 is SGHRS and CDR2 is YFSETQ. The CDR3 extends over 14 amino acids. The ends lost 0 bases at V and 3 bases at J; junction bases unmatched: 3. CDR3 nucleotide sequence: TGCGCCAGCAGCTTGGGGGGGGGAGACTACGAGCAGTACTTC. Translation: CASSLGGGDYEQYF.

V usage is TRBV18 and J usage is TRBJ2-3, with D possibly being TRBD1 or TRBD2 (5 bases each). The CDR3 is 14 amino acids. With 6 bases removed from V and 0 bases from J, the gap between germline ends came to 10 bases. The germline CDR1 and CDR2 sequences are KGHSH and LQKENI. The CDR3 bases are TGTGCCAGCTCGGGGGAGACTAGCACAGATACGCAGTATTTT. This sequence encodes CASSGETSTDTQYF. The full variable domain, its missing parts supplied by reference TRBV18 and TRBJ2-3, is NAGVMQNPRHLVRRRGQEARLRCSPMKGHSHVYWYRQLPEEGLKFMVYLQKENIIDESGMPKERFSAEFPKEGPSILRIQQVVRGDSAAYFCASSGETSTDTQYFGPGTRLTVL.

V usage is TRBV9 and J usage is TRBJ2-3; TRBD2 might be the D (5 bases). V lost 0 bases, J lost 3 bases, and 11 bases lay in between. The germline V gene encodes CDR1 SGDLS and CDR2 YYNGEE. CDR3 size: 15 residues. The CDR3 loop is CASSVGAGMTDTQYF. The CDR3 region has the DNA TGTGCCAGCAGCGTAGGAGCCGGGATGACAGATACGCAGTATTTT.